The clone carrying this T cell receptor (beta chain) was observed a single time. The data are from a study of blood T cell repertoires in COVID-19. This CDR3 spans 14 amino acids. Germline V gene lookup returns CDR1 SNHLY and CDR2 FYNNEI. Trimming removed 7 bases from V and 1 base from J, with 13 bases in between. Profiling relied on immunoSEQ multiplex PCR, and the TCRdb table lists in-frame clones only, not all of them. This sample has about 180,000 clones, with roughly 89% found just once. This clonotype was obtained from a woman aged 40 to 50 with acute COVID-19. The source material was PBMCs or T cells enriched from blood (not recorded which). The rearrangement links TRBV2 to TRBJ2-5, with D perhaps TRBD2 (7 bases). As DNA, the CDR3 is TGTGCCAGCAAAATGGGAGGGGGCCAAGAGACCCAGTACTTC. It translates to CASKMGGGQETQYF. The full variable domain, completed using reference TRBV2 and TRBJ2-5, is EPEVTQTPSHQVTQMGQEVILRCVPISNHLYFYWYRQILGQKVEFLVSFYNNEISEKSEIFDDQFSVERPDGSNFTLKIRSTKLEDSAMYFCASKMGGGQETQYFGPGTRLLVL.